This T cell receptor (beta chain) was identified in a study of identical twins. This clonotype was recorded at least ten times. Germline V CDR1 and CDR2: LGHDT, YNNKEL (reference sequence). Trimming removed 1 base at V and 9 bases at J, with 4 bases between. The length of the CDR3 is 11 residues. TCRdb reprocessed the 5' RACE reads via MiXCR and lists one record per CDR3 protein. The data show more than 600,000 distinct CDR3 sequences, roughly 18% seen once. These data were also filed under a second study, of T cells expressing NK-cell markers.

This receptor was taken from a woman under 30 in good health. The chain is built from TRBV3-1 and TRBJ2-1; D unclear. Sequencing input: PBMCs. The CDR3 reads CASSQGFEQFF. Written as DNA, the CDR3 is TGTGCCAGCAGCCAAGGGTTTGAGCAGTTCTTC.